This is a list of T cell receptor beta chains from one sample in a study of blood T cell repertoires in COVID-19. Repertoires were generated with immunoSEQ multiplex PCR, while TCRdb's copy carries only in-frame clones and drops some. In the table there are 200,000 to 300,000 clones, roughly 80% of which are singletons. Sequencing used peripheral blood. These receptors all stem from a man in his 60s with acute or convalescent COVID-19. Both conserved end residues are part of each CDR3. Each record gives: V gene, CDR3 protein.

>TRBV7-8
CASSLDPAGNTDTQYF
>TRBV28
CASRGGLAGRGETQYF
>TRBV19
CASSNGGGRGETQYF
>TRBV6-6
CASTEGQGVNEQFF
>TRBV25-1
CASSEFKGQGESEKLFF
>TRBV7-9
CASSPGQGHNYGYTF
>TRBV18
CASSPNPSTGTNNSPLHF
>TRBV6-2/TRBV6-3
CASSHPGTSGGEQFF
>TRBV7-7
CASSPEAGMGNEQFF
>TRBV7-9
CASSHGGQEDNQPQHF
>TRBV6-5
CASSYSPGNEKLFF
>TRBV10-2
CASSPGQGAGTEAFF
>TRBV6-5
CASSRQGLASPLHF
>TRBV4-3
CASSQDGSNTGELFF
>TRBV5-1
CASTISGRAYPYEQYF
>TRBV6-5
CASSYGQGIFPLHF
>TRBV6-4
CASSEDYEICGELFF